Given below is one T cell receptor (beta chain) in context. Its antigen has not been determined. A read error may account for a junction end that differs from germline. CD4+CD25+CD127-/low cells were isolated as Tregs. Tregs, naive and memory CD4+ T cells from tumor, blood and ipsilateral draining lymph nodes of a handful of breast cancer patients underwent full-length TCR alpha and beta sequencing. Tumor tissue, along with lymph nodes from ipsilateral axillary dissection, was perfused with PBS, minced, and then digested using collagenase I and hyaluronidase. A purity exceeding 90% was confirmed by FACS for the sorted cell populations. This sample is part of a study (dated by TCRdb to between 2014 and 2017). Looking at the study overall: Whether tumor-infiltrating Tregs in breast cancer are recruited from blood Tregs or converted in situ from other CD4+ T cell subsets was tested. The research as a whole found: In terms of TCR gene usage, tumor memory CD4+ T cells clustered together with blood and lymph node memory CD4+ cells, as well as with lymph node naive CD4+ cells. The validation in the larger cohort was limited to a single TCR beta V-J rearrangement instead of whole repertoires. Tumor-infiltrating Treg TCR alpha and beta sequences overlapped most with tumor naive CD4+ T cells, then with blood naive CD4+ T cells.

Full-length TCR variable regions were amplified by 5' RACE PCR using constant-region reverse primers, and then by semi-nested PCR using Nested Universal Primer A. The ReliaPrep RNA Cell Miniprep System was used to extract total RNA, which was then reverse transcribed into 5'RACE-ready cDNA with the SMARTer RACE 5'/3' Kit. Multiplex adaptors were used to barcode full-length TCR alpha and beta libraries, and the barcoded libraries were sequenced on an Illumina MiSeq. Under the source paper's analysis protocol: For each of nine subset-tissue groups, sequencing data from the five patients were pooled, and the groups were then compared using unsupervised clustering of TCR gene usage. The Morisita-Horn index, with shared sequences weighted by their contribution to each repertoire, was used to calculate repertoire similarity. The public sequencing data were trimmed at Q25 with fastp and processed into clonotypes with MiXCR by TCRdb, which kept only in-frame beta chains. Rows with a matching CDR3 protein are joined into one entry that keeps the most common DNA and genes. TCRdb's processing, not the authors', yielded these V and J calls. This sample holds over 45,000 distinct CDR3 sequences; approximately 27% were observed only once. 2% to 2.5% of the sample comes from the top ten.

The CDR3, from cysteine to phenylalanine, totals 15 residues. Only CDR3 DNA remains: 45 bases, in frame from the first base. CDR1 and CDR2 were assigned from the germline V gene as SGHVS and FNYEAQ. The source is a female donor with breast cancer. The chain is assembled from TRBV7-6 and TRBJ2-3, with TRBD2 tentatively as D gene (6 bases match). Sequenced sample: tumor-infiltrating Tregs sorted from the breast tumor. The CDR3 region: CASSSRLGTTETQYF. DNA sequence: TGTGCCAGCAGCTCAAGACTAGGAACTACAGAGACGCAGTATTTT.